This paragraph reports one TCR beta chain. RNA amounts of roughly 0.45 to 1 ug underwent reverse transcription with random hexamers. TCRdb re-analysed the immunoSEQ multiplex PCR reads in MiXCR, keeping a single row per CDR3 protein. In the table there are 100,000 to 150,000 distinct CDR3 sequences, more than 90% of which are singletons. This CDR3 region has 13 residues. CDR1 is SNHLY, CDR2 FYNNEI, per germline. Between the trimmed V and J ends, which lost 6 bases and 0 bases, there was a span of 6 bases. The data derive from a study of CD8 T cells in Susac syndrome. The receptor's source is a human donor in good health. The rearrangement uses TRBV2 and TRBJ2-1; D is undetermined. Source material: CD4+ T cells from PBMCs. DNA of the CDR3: TGTGCCAGCAGAGAGAACTCCTACAATGAGCAGTTCTTC. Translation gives CASRENSYNEQFF.